What follows is one TCR beta chain and its context. The data originate from a study of blood T cell repertoires in COVID-19. Whole-study context: From the United States, Italy and Spain came samples of acute and convalescent COVID-19. PBMCs, B-cell-depleted T cells, or T cells were the source of the cDNA or gDNA that made up the material.

Original processing methods: Reference gene primer amplification in the assay estimated nucleated cell counts. Data came from immunoSEQ multiplex PCR; TCRdb stores just in-frame clones and leaves some out. That table furnishes V, J and clone size, whereas the DNA furnished D and trimming. The profile shows around 110,000 clones, 70% to 90% of them singletons. The CDR3 loop spans 18 amino acids. J gave up 4 bases and V 5 bases, and 12 bases lay outside the gene matches. CDR1 is SGHTA and CDR2 is FQGNSA in the germline V gene. The source of this sequence is a man aged 40-50 years with acute or convalescent COVID-19. The gene calls are TRBV7-2 and TRBJ2-6; 9 nucleotides align to TRBD2. Sample: peripheral blood. The DNA of the CDR3 is TGTGCCAGCAGCCTCCAGGTGGCGGGGGGGCCCGGGGCCAACGTCCTGACTTTC. Amino acids: CASSLQVAGGPGANVLTF.